What follows is one T cell receptor beta chain and its context. Produced via immunoSEQ multiplex PCR; TCRdb's table is partial and in-frame only. Found here are 1,300 or so clones, about four fifths of them singletons; the top ten hold roughly 13%. This entry is derived from a study of chemoradiotherapy in HPV16-positive cancers. Trimming left V 1 base short and J 2 bases short, with 8 bases between. There are 15 residues in the CDR3. The germline gives CDR1 SGHAT, CDR2 FQNNGV. The origin of this receptor is a human donor with HPV-associated anogenital cancer. The sample here was tumor tissue, taken from a patient who underwent chemoradiotherapy. This chain links TRBV11-2 with TRBJ2-2; D may correspond to TRBD1 or TRBD2 (5 bases each). DNA for the CDR3: TGTGCCAGCAGCTTAGCGGGACGCAACACCGGGGAGCTGTTTTTT. The encoded protein is CASSLAGRNTGELFF. Looking up the rest from reference TRBV11-2 and TRBJ2-2 gives the full variable domain: EAGVAQSPRYKIIEKRQSVAFWCNPISGHATLYWYQQILGQGPKLLIQFQNNGVVDDSQLPKDRFSAERLKGVDSTLKIQPAKLEDSAVYLCASSLAGRNTGELFFGEGSRLTVL.